The present TCR beta chain was sequenced within a study of T cell responses to AZD1222 COVID-19 vaccine. The germline gives CDR1 MNHEY, CDR2 SMNVEV (reference sequence). The V and J ends lost 4 bases and 6 bases, in that order; junction bases with no gene match: 15. This CDR3 is built from 17 residues. Study findings and constraints: Without day 14 samples, only post-peak T cell repertoires were studied. Most donors were white British, females outnumbered males, and clonal diversity was possibly underestimated. Increased Spike-specific TCR breadth and depth were observed after two AZD1222 doses.

Sequencing used immunoSEQ multiplex PCR; TCRdb keeps in-frame clones, though not all of them. Among about 60,000 clones listed, about 88% were seen once. The table lists this clone with a count of one. The antigen is undetermined. This receptor was taken from an adult who received the AZD1222 COVID-19 vaccine. The chain carries TRBV27 and TRBJ2-3; the match to TRBD2 covers 8 bases. Sequenced here: peripheral blood, sampled 28 days after the second AZD1222 dose. The CDR3 here is CASSSWGGGGRVDTQYF. The CDR3 region has the DNA TGTGCCAGCAGTTCATGGGGTGGCGGGGGGCGAGTTGATACGCAGTATTTT.